The TCR beta chain described here comes from a study of T cells in Graves' hyperthyroidism and ophthalmopathy. From RNA transcripts, TCR beta CDR3 regions were amplified. The HTBI primer set drove a first-round RT-PCR of the TCR CDR3. MiXCR, run by TCRdb on the multiplex PCR reads, gives a single entry per CDR3 protein. The sample carries approximately 620,000 distinct CDR3 sequences, around 16% recorded once. This clonotype was seen a handful of times. The CDR3 sequence is 17 residues long. The germline V gene encodes CDR1 LGHDT and CDR2 YNNKEL (reference sequence). Trimming at V came to 1 base and at J to 7 bases, leaving 10 bases not matched to a gene.

The sample taken for sequencing was blood. V gene TRBV3-1 combines with J gene TRBJ2-2; 9 bases are shared with TRBD2. This sequence originates from a woman in her thirties or forties with Graves' ophthalmopathy. CDR3 nucleotide sequence: TGTGCCAGCAGCCAAGGGTTAGCGGGAGTTCGGGACGGGGAGCTGTTTTTT. Amino acid sequence: CASSQGLAGVRDGELFF. The full variable domain, in which reference TRBV3-1 and TRBJ2-2 provide the parts outside the CDR3, is DTAVSQTPKYLVTQMGNDKSIKCEQNLGHDTMYWYKQDSKKFLKIMFSYNNKELIINETVPNRFSPKSPDKAHLNLHINSLELGDSAVYFCASSQGLAGVRDGELFFGEGSRLTVL.